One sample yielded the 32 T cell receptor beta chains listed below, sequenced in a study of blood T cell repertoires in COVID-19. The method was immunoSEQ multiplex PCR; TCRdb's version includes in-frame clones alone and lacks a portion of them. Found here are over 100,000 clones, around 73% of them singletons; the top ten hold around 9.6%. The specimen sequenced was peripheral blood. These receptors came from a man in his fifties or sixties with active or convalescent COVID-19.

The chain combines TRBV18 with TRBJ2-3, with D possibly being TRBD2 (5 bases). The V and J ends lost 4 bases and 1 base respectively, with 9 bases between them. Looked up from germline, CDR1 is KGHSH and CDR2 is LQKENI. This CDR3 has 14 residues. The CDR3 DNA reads TGTGCCAGCTCACTTTTGGAGGGCACAGATACGCAGTATTTT. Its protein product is CASSLLEGTDTQYF.

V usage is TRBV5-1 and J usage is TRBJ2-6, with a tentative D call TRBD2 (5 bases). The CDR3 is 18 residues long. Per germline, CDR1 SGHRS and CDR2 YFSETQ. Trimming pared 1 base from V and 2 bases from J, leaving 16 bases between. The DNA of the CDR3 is TGCGCCAGCAGCTTGTTCGAGGGATCACGGGCTGGGGCCAACGTCCTGACTTTC. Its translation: CASSLFEGSRAGANVLTF.

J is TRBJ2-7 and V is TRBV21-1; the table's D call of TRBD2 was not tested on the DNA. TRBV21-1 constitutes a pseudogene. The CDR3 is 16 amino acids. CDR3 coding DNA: TGTGCCAGCAGTAAAAGGGCCCTAGCGGGAGGAAGCGAGCAGTACGTC. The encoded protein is CASSKRALAGGSEQYV.

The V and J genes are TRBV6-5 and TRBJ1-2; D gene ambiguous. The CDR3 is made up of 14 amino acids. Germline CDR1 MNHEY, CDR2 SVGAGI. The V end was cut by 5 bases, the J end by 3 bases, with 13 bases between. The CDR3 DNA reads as TGTGCCAGCAGTAGACACTTCTCCGACTATGGCTACACCTTC. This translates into CASSRHFSDYGYTF.

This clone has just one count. CDR3 DNA sequence: TGTGCCAGCAGTTCACTAGCGGGAGGAGAGACCCAGTACTTC. Protein: CASSSLAGGETQYF. This sequence joins TRBV6-5 and TRBJ2-5; 12 nucleotides match TRBD2. The V and J ends lost 4 bases and 4 bases, in that order; junction bases with no gene match: 1. Germline V gives CDR1 MNHEY, CDR2 SVGAGI. This CDR3 spans 14 amino acids.

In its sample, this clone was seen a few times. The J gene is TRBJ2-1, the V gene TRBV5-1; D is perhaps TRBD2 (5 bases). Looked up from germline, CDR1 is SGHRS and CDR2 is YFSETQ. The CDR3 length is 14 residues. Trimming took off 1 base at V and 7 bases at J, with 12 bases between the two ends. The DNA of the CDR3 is TGCGCCAGCAGCTTGTATGGACTTCCAAATGAGCAGTTCTTC. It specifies CASSLYGLPNEQFF.

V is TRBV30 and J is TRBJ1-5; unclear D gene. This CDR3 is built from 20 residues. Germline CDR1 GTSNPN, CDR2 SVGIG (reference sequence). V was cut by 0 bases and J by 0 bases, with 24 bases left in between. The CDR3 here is CAWSVPLSRTQTISNQPQHF. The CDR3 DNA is TGTGCCTGGAGTGTACCCTTGAGTCGGACCCAGACTATTAGCAATCAGCCCCAGCATTTT.

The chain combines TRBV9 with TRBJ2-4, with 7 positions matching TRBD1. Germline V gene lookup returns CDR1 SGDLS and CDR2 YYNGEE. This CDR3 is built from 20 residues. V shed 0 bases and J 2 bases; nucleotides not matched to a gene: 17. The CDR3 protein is CASSVGERDRTYLTKNIQYF. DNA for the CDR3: TGTGCCAGCAGCGTAGGTGAAAGGGACAGAACCTACCTTACCAAAAACATTCAGTACTTC.

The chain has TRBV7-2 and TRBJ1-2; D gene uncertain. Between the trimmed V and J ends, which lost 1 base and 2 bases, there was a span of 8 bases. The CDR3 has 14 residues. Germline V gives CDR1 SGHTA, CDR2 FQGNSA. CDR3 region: CASSLGVQNYGYTF. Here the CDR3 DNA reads TGTGCCAGCAGCTTAGGAGTACAGAACTATGGCTACACCTTC. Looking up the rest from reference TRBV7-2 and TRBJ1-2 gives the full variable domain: GAGVSQSPSNKVTEKGKDVELRCDPISGHTALYWYRQSLGQGLEFLIYFQGNSAPDKSGLPSDRFSAERTGGSVSTLTIQRTQQEDSAVYLCASSLGVQNYGYTFGSGTRLTVV.

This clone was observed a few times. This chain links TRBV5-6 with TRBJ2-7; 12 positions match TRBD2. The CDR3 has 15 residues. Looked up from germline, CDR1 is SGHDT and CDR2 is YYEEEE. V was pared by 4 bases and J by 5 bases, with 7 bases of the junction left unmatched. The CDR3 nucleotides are TGTGCCAGCAGCGGGACTAGCGGGCTTGGGCACGAGCAGTACTTC. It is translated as CASSGTSGLGHEQYF.

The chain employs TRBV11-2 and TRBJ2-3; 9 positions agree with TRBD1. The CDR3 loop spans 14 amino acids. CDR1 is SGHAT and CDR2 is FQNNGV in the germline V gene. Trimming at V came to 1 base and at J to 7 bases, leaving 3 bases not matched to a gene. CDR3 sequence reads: CASSLGGTGNTQYF. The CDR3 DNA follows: TGTGCCAGCAGCTTAGGGGGGACAGGGAATACGCAGTATTTT.

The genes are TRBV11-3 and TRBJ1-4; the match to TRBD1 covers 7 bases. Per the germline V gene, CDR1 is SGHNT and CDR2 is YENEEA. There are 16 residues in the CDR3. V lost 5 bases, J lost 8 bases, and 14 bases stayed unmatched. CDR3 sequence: CASSRGGTGAKEKLFF. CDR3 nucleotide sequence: TGTGCCAGCAGCCGTGGGGGTACAGGGGCCAAGGAAAAACTGTTTTTT.

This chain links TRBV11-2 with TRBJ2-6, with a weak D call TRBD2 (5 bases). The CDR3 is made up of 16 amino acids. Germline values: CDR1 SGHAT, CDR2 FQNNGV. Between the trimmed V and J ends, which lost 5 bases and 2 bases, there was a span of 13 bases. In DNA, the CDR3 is TGTGCCAGCAGCCCAGACTCGGAGGCTGGGGCCAACGTCCTGACTTTC. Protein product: CASSPDSEAGANVLTF.

CDR3 residues: CASSQPGQINYGYTF. The CDR3 coding sequence is TGTGCCAGCAGCCAACCGGGACAGATTAACTATGGCTACACCTTC. The chain uses TRBV3-1 (or the pseudogene TRBV3-2) and TRBJ1-2; 7 bases line up with TRBD1. The length of the CDR3 is 15 residues. Germline V gene sequence: CDR1 LGHDT, CDR2 YNNKEL (reference sequence). V was clipped by 2 bases and J by 1 base; unmatched bases: 4.

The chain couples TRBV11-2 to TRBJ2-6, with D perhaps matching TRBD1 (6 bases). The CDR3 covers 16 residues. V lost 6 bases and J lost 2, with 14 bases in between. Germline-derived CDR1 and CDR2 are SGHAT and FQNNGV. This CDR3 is CASSRQALTGANVLTF. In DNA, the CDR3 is TGTGCCAGCAGTCGACAGGCGCTAACTGGGGCCAACGTCCTGACTTTC.

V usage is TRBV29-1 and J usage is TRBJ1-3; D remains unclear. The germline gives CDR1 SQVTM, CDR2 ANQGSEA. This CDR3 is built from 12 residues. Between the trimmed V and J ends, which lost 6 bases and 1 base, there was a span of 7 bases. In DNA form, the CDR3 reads TGCAGCGTCACCGAGTCTGGAAACACCATATATTTT. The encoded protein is CSVTESGNTIYF.

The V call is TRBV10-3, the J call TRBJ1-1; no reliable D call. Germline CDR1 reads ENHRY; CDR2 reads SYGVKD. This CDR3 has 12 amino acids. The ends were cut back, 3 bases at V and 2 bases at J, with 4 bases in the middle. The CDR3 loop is CAISDLNTEAFF. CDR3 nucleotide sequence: TGTGCCATCAGTGATCTTAACACTGAAGCTTTCTTT.

The CDR3 region has the DNA TGTGCCAGCAGCCCCCTTGGACTAGCGGGTTACGAGCAGTACTTC. Its protein is CASSPLGLAGYEQYF. The chain has TRBV6-2 or TRBV6-3 and TRBJ2-7, with 11 bases that match TRBD2. This CDR3 spans 15 amino acids. Looked up from germline, CDR1 is MNHEY and CDR2 is SVGEGT. V trimming: 6 bases; J trimming: 4 bases; junction bases outside the gene matches: 8.

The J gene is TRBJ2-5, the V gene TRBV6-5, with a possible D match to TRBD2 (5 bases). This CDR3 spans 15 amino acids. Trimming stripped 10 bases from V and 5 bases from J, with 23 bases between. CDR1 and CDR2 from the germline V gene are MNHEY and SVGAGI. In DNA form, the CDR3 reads TGTGCCACCACCTTCTTTACGGCGGGCGGGGAGACCCAGTACTTC. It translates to CATTFFTAGGETQYF.

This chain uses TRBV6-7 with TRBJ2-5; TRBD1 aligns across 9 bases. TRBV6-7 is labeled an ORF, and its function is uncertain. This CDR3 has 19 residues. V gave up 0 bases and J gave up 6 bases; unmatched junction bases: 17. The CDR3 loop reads CASSYSDSWTGESLKTQYF. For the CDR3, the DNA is TGTGCCAGCAGTTACTCCGACTCTTGGACAGGGGAAAGTCTGAAGACCCAGTACTTC.

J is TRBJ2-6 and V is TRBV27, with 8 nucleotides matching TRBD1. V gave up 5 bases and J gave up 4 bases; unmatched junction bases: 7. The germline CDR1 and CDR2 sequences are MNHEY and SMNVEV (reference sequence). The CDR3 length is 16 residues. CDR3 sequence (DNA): TGTGCCAGCAGTAGTTGGACAGGGCACGGGGCCAACGTCCTGACTTTC. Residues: CASSSWTGHGANVLTF.

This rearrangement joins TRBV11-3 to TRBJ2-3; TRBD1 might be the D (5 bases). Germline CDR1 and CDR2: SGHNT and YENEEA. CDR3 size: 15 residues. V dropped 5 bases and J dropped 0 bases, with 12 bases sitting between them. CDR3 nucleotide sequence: TGTGCCAGCAGCCCCCGGTGGGGCAGCACAGATACGCAGTATTTT. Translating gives CASSPRWGSTDTQYF.

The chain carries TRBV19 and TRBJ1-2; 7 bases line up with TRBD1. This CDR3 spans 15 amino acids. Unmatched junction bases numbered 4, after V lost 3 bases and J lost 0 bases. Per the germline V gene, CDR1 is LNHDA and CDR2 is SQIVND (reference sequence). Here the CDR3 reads CASSITGQANYGYTF. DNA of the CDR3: TGTGCCAGTAGTATCACCGGACAGGCTAACTATGGCTACACCTTC.

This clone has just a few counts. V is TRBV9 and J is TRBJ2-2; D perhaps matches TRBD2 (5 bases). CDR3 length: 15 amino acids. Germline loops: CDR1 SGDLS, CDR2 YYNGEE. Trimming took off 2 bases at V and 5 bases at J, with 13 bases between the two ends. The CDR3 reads CASSVRLASTGELFF. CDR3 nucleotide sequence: TGTGCCAGCAGCGTTCGCCTAGCTTCGACCGGGGAGCTGTTTTTT.

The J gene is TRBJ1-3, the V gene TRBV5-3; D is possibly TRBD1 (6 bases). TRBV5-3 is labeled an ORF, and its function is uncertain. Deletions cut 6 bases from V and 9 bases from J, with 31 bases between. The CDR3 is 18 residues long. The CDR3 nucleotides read TGTGCCAGAAACAATGTGGACAGCCACCGATCCGGAGTCGGCACCATATATTTT. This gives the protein CARNNVDSHRSGVGTIYF.

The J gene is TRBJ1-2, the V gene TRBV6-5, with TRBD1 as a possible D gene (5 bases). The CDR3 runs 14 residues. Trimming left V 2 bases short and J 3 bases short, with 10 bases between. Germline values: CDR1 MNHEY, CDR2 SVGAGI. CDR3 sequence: CASSYRGSYYGYTF. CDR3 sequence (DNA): TGTGCCAGCAGTTACAGGGGTTCCTACTATGGCTACACCTTC.

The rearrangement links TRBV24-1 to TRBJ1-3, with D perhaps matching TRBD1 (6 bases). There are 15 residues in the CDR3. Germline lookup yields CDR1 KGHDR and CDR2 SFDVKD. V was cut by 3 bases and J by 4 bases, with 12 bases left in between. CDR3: CATSDGGARGNTIYF. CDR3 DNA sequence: TGTGCCACCAGTGATGGGGGCGCGAGGGGAAACACCATATATTTT.

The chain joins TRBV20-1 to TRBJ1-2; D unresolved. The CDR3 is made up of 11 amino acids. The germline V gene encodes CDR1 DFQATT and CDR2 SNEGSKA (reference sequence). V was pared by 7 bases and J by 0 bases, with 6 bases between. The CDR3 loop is CSGYTNYGYTF. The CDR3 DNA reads TGCAGTGGATACACTAACTATGGCTACACCTTC.

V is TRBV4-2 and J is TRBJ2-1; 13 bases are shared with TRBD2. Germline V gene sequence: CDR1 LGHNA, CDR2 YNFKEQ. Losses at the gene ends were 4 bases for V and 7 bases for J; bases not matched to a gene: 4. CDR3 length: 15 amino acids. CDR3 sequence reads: CASSPGLAGVNEQFF. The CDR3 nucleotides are TGTGCCAGCAGCCCAGGACTAGCGGGAGTAAATGAGCAGTTCTTC.

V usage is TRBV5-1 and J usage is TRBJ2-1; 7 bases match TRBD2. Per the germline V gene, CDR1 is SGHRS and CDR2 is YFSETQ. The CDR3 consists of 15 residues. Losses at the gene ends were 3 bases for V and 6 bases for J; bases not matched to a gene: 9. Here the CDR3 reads CASSSQTGLFNEQFF. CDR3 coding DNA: TGCGCCAGCAGCTCGCAAACGGGACTATTCAATGAGCAGTTCTTC.

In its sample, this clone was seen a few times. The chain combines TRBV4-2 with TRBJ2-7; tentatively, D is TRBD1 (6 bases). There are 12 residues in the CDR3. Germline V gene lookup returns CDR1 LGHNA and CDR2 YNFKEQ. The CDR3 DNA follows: TGTGTTGGGGGCAGGGGCGGCTACGAGCAGTACTTC. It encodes CVGGRGGYEQYF.

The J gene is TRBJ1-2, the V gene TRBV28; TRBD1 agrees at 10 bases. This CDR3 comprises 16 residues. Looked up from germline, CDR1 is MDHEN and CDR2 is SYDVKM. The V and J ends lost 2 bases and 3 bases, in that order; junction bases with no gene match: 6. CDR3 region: CASSLQGTGAHYGYTF. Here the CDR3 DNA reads TGTGCCAGCAGTTTACAGGGGACAGGGGCTCACTATGGCTACACCTTC.